Sequencing of this T cell receptor (beta chain) was carried out in a study of naive and memory T cell subsets. Study-wide results and limits: Possibly reflecting memory cells re-expressing CD45RA, a few larger clonotypes occurred in naive repertoires, especially CD8.

This clonotype was picked up a small number of times. Its specificity is unknown. An equimolar mix of two oligonucleotides served as the beta constant-region primer for TRBC1 and TRBC2. Ligated cDNA was amplified by four rounds of PCR with nested alpha and beta constant-region primers and SP2. TCRdb recomputed calls from the UMI-ligation and nested PCR reads with MiXCR, one row per CDR3 protein. Here the sample spans around 140,000 distinct CDR3 sequences, approximately 22% being singletons. CD4+ T cell IFNgamma after overnight CMV lysate exposure gave donor CMV status. V lost 0 bases, J lost 4 bases, and 15 bases lay in between. CDR3 size: 16 residues. CDR1 is SGHAT and CDR2 is FQNNGV in the germline V gene.

The chain has TRBV11-2 and TRBJ2-5; a weak D match, TRBD2 (5 bases). This TCR was recovered from a human donor in good health. The sample taken for sequencing was naive CD4+ T cells from blood. CDR3 DNA sequence: TGTGCCAGCAGCTTAGATTGGTCGGCGAGGGTAGAGACCCAGTACTTC. Translation: CASSLDWSARVETQYF.